This T cell receptor (beta chain) was sequenced for a study of identical twins. The table lists this clonotype with a few counts. TCRdb re-derived calls from the 5' RACE reads in MiXCR, one entry per CDR3 protein. The sample shows roughly 1.6 million distinct CDR3 sequences, around 29% of them seen only once. The CDR3 runs 15 residues. V was clipped by 4 bases and J by 2 bases; unmatched bases: 9. CDR1 SGDLS and CDR2 YYNGEE come from the germline V gene. The specimen was cord blood. This sequence joins TRBV9 and TRBJ2-7; 7 positions agree with TRBD2. The clonotype was recovered from a newborn girl in good health. DNA of the CDR3: TGTGCCAGCAGCCCTCGGCCTCTAGCGGCCTACGAGCAGTACTTC. Translation: CASSPRPLAAYEQYF.